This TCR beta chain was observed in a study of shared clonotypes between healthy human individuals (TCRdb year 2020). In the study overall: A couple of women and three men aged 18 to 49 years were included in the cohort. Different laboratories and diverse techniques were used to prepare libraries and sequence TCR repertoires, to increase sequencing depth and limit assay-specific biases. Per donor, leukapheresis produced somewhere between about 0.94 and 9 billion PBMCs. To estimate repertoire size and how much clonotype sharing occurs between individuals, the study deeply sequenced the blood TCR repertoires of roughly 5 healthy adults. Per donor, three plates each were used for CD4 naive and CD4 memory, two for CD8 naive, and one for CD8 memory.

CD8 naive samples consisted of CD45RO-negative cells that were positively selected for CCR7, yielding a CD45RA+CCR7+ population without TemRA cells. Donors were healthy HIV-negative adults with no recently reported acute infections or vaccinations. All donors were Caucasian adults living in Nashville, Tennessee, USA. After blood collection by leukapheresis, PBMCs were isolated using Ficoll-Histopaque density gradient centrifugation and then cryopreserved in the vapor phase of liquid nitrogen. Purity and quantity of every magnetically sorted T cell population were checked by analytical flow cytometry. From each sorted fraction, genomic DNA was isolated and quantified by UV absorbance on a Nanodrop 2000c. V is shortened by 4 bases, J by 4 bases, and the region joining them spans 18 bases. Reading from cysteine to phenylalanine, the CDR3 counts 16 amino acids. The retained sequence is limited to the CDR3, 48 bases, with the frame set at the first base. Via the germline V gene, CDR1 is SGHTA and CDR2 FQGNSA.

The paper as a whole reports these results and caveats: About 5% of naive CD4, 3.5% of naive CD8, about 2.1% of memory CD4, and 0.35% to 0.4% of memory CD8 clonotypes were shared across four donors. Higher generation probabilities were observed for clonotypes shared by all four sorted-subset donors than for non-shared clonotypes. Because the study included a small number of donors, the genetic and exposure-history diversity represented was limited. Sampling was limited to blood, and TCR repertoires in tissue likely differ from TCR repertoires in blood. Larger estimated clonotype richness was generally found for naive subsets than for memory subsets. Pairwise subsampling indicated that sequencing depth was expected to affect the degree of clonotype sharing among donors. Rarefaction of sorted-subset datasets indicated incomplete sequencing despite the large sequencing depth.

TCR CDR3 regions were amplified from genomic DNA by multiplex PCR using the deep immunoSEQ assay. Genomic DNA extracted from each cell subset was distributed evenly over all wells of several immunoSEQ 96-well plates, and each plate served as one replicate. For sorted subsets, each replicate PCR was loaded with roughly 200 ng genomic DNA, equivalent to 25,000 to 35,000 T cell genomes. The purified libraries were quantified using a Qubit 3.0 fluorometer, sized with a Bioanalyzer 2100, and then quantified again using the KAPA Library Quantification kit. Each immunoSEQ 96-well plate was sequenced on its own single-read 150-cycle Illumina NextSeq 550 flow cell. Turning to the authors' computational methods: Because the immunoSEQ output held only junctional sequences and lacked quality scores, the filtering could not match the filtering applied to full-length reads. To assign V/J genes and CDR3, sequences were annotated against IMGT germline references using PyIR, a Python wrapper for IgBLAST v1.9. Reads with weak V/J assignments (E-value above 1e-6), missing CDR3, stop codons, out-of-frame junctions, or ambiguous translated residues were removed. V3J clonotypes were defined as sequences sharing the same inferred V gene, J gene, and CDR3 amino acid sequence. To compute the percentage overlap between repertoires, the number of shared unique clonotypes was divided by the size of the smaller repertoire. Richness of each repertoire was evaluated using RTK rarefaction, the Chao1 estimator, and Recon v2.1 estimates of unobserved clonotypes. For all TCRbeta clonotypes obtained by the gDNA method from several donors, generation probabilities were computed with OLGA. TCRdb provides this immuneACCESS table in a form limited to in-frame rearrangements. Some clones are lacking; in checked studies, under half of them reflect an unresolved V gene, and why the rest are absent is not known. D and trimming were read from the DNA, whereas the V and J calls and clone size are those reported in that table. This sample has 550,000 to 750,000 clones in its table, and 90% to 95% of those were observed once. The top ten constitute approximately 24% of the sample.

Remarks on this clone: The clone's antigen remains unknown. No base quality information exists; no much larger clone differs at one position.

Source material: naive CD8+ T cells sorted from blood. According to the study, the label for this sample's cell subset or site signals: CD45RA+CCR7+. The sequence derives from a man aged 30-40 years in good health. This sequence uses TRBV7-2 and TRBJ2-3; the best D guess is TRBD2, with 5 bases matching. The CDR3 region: CASSSSRVRVSDTQYF. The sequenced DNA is TGTGCCAGCAGCTCCTCGAGGGTTCGGGTGTCAGATACGCAGTATTTT.